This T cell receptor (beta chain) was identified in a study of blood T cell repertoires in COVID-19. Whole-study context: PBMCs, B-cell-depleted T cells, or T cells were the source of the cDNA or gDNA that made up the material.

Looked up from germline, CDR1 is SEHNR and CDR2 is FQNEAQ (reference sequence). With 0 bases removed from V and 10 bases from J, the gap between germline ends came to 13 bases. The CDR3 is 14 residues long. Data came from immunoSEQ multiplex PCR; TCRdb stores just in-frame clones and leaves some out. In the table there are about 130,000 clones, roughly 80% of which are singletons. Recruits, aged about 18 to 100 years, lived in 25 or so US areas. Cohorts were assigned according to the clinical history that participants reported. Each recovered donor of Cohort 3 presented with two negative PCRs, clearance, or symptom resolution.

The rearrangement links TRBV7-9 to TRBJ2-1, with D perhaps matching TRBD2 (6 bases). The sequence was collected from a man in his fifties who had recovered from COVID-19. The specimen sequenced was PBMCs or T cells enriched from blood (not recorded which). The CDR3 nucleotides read TGTGCCAGCAGCTTAGCGGGGAGGAATACAGAGCAGTTCTTC. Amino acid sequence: CASSLAGRNTEQFF.